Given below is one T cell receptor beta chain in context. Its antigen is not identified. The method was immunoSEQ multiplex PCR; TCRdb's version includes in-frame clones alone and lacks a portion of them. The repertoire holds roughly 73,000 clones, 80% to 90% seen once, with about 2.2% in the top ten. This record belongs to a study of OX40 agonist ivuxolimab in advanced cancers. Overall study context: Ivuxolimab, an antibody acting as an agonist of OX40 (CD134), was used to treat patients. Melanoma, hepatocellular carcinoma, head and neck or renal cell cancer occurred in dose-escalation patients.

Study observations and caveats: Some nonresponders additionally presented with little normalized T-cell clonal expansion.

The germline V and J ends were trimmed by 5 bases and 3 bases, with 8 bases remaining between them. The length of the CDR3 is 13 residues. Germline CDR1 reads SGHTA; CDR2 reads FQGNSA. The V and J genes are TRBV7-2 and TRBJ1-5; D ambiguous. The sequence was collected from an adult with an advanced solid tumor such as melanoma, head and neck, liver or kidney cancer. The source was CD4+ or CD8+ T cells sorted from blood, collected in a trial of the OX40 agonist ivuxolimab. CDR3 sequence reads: CASSQGPNQPQHF. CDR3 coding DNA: TGTGCCAGCAGCCAAGGACCCAATCAGCCCCAGCATTTT.